Following are 11 T cell receptor beta chains from one sample sequenced in a study of blood T cell repertoires in COVID-19. Clones were read by immunoSEQ multiplex PCR, and TCRdb kept only the in-frame ones, dropping some. Here the sample spans 200,000 to 300,000 clones, around 88% being singletons. The sample consisted of peripheral blood. The receptor set was obtained from a man under 40 with active or convalescent COVID-19.

This clone was recorded a few times. The chain carries TRBV6-5 and TRBJ1-4; TRBD1 might be the D (5 bases). The V end was cut by 10 bases, the J end by 8 bases, with 20 bases between. Germline CDR1 is MNHEY and CDR2 is SVGAGI. This CDR3 region has 14 residues. The CDR3 loop is CATKWRGNAEKLFF. For the CDR3, the DNA is TGTGCCACCAAGTGGCGGGGGAACGCCGAAAAACTGTTTTTT.

The chain has TRBV19 and TRBJ1-2; possible D gene TRBD1, 5 bases. The CDR3 loop spans 15 amino acids. V gave up 5 bases and J gave up 2 bases, with 15 bases separating them. Germline CDR1 LNHDA, CDR2 SQIVND (reference sequence). CDR3 sequence reads: CASSELQASNYGYTF. CDR3 in DNA: TGTGCCAGTAGTGAACTACAGGCTTCAAACTATGGCTACACCTTC.

Remarks on this clone: At one end the junction does not follow the germline gene, possibly because of a read error. The chain joins TRBV2 to TRBJ1-2, with 7 bases fitting TRBD1. This CDR3 has 13 residues. Germline CDR1 reads SNHLY; CDR2 reads FYNNEI. CDR3 DNA sequence: TGTGCCAGCAGGGAAGGCAGGGGGTATGGCTACACCTTC. Translated: CASREGRGYGYTF.

This rearrangement joins TRBV5-1 to TRBJ2-5, with D perhaps TRBD2 (6 bases). Germline assignment: CDR1 SGHRS and CDR2 YFSETQ. This CDR3 comprises 15 residues. V shed 0 bases and J shed 5 bases, with 14 bases lying between them. CDR3 in DNA: TGCGCCAGCAGCTTGGGGGCTGGGGGGTCGGAGACCCAGTACTTC. It yields the protein CASSLGAGGSETQYF.

V usage is TRBV9 and J usage is TRBJ2-6, with D possibly TRBD1 on 5 matching bases. This CDR3 has 20 amino acids. CDR1 and CDR2 from the germline V gene are SGDLS and YYNGEE. The V end was cut by 0 bases, the J end by 0 bases, with 19 bases between. The CDR3 coding sequence is TGTGCCAGCAGCGTAGAGATGGGGCTGAGCGCATTCTCTGGGGCCAACGTCCTGACTTTC. It specifies CASSVEMGLSAFSGANVLTF.

This chain links TRBV3-1 (or the pseudogene TRBV3-2) with TRBJ2-3; TRBD2 matches 15 bases. Trimming removed 1 base from V and 5 bases from J; junction bases left unmatched: 1. The CDR3 totals 16 residues. Germline V gene sequence: CDR1 LGHDT, CDR2 YNNKEL (reference sequence). The CDR3 loop reads CASSQAGLAGGDTQYF. CDR3 sequence (DNA): TGTGCCAGCAGCCAAGCGGGACTAGCGGGGGGAGATACGCAGTATTTT.

V gene TRBV6-2 or TRBV6-3 combines with J gene TRBJ1-2, with TRBD1 as a possible D gene (6 bases). The V gene lost 5 bases and the J gene lost 8 bases, with 15 bases spanning the gap. The CDR3 runs to 13 residues. CDR1 is MNHEY and CDR2 is SVGEGT in the germline V gene. For the CDR3, the DNA is TGTGCCAGCAGTCCCGCGGGGGCGGGGGGCTACACCTTC. Protein product: CASSPAGAGGYTF.

The CDR3 sequence is CASTLLTATDTQYF. The CDR3 region has the DNA TGTGCCAGCACCCTCTTGACAGCCACAGATACGCAGTATTTT. The chain recombines TRBV7-2 with TRBJ2-3, with TRBD1 as a possible D gene (5 bases). Trimming pared 7 bases from V and 2 bases from J, leaving 13 bases between. This CDR3 spans 14 amino acids. Germline CDR1 and CDR2: SGHTA and FQGNSA.

The V and J genes are TRBV4-1 and TRBJ1-2; TRBD1 matches at 7 bases. Germline V gene sequence: CDR1 MGHRA, CDR2 YSYEKL. The CDR3 is made up of 14 amino acids. The J segment lost 4 bases and the V segment lost 3 bases, leaving 5 bases of the junction unmatched. CDR3 sequence (DNA): TGCGCCAGCAGCCACGACAGGGCAGGCTATGGCTACACCTTC. It specifies CASSHDRAGYGYTF.

The chain uses TRBV10-3 and TRBJ1-5, with 7 bases aligning to TRBD1. The CDR3 is made up of 16 amino acids. V trimming: 3 bases; J trimming: 4 bases; junction bases outside the gene matches: 9. Germline lookup yields CDR1 ENHRY and CDR2 SYGVKD. CDR3 nucleotides: TGTGCCATCAGTGAAGGACAGGTGACGGGGAATCAGCCCCAGCATTTT. This encodes CAISEGQVTGNQPQHF.

As regards this clone: A read error may account for a junction end that differs from germline. V usage is TRBV6-5 and J usage is TRBJ1-2, with D possibly being TRBD1 (6 bases). The germline V gene has CDR1 MNHEY and CDR2 SVGAGI. The CDR3 extends over 14 amino acids. The CDR3 DNA reads as TGTACCAGCAGATCAACTGGACAGCCTGATGGCTACACCTTC. It yields the protein CTSRSTGQPDGYTF.